The present T cell receptor beta chain was sequenced within a study of shared clonotypes between healthy human individuals (dated by TCRdb to 2020 to 2021). Concerning the study at large: A couple of women and a few men aged 18 to 49 years were included in the cohort. Leukapheresis yielded between about 0.85 and 9.5 billion PBMCs per donor. To increase sequencing depth and limit assay-specific biases, different laboratories used diverse techniques to prepare libraries and sequence TCR repertoires. To estimate repertoire size and how much clonotype sharing occurs between individuals, the study deeply sequenced the blood TCR repertoires of five healthy adults. Per donor, three plates each were used for CD4 naive and CD4 memory, two for CD8 naive, and one for CD8 memory. Summary of the overall study and its limitations: Estimated clonotype richness was generally larger for naive than for memory subsets. Pairwise subsampling led to the expectation that sequencing depth would affect the degree of clonotype sharing among donors. The small number of donors limited the genetic and exposure-history diversity represented. Higher generation probabilities were observed for clonotypes shared by all four sorted-subset donors than for non-shared clonotypes. Incomplete sequencing was indicated by rarefaction of sorted-subset datasets, despite the large sequencing depth. Sampling was limited to blood, and TCR repertoires in tissue likely differ from TCR repertoires in blood. Across a few donors, around 5% of naive CD4, more than 3% of naive CD8, 2% to 2.5% of memory CD4, and around 0.4% of memory CD8 clonotypes were shared.

About this clone: No antigen is known for it. The input lacks base qualities; no much larger clone sits a single base away.

The CDR3 covers 15 residues, taking in both the cysteine and the phenylalanine. Only CDR3 DNA remains: 45 bases, in frame from the first base. V drops 5 bases and J drops 0 bases, leaving 11 bases in between. CDR1 and CDR2 are drawn from the germline V gene: SGHVS, FQNEAQ. Using the deep immunoSEQ assay, multiplex PCR amplified TCR CDR3 regions from genomic DNA. For each cell subset, the extracted genomic DNA was distributed evenly across all wells of several immunoSEQ 96-well plates, and each plate served as one replicate. For sorted subsets, 200 to 250 ng of genomic DNA, equivalent to tens of thousands of T cell genomes, went into each replicate PCR. Purified libraries were quantified with a Qubit 3.0 fluorometer, sized on a Bioanalyzer 2100, and re-quantified with the KAPA Library Quantification kit. A separate single-read 150-cycle Illumina NextSeq 550 flow cell was used to sequence each immunoSEQ 96-well plate. The published analysis was carried out like this. Because only junctional sequences without quality scores were contained in the immunoSEQ output, filtering matching that applied to full-length reads could not be performed. To assign V/J genes and CDR3, sequences were annotated using PyIR, a Python wrapper for IgBLAST v1.9, with IMGT germline references. Reads with weak V/J assignments (E-value above 1e-6), missing CDR3, stop codons, out-of-frame junctions, or ambiguous translated residues were removed. V3J clonotypes were defined as sequences sharing an identical inferred V gene, J gene, and CDR3 amino acid sequence. Percentage overlap between repertoires was computed as shared unique clonotypes divided by the size of the smaller repertoire. Repertoire richness was assessed with RTK rarefaction, the Chao1 estimator, and Recon v2.1 estimates of unobserved clonotypes. Generation probabilities for all TCRbeta clonotypes obtained by the gDNA method from four donors were computed using OLGA. TCRdb limited this immuneACCESS table to in-frame rearrangements with V and J called. A share of clones is missing; checked studies link under half to unresolved V genes, and the rest is unexplained. That table furnishes V, J and clone size, whereas the DNA furnished D and trimming. The sample profile shows about 2.1 million clones; 93% of them were found once. The ten largest account for 1.5% to 2% of the sample.

CD8 naive samples were obtained by positive selection for CCR7 among CD45RO-negative cells, yielding a CD45RA+CCR7+ population from which TemRA cells were excluded. Healthy HIV-negative adults with no recently reported acute infections or vaccinations were included as donors. Every donor was a Caucasian adult residing in Nashville, Tennessee, USA. Blood was collected by leukapheresis, and PBMCs were isolated by Ficoll-Histopaque density gradient centrifugation and then cryopreserved in liquid nitrogen vapor phase. Purity and quantity of every magnetically sorted T cell population were checked by analytical flow cytometry. Each sorted fraction had its genomic DNA isolated and then quantified by UV absorbance on a Nanodrop 2000c.

The sequence joins TRBV7-8 to TRBJ1-3; confidence is insufficient to name the D gene. Sequences were obtained from naive CD8+ T cells from PBMCs. The cell subset or site tag for this specimen amounts to: CD45RA+CCR7+. The receptor was isolated from a man younger than 35 in good health. Some clones in this sample may be carry-over from other donors' samples. The DNA sequence is TGTGCCAGCAGCCCAGGACCGTTCTCTGGAAACACCATATATTTT. Translated, it gives CASSPGPFSGNTIYF.